A selection of T cell receptor beta chains follows, all from one sample in a study of control samples from healthy donors and cancer patients. TCRdb's table, derived via immunoSEQ multiplex PCR, lists solely in-frame clones and lacks some. The sample shows approximately 140,000 clones, more than 90% of them seen only once. The sample taken for sequencing was blood. These receptors all come from a man aged 30 to 45 in good health. Each CDR3 is given with its conserved first and last residue. The D gene is left open where the match is weak. Size is stated for part of the rows, as once, few or many counts, or as a class when the clone is expanded.

J gene | D gene | clone size | V gene | CDR3 DNA | CDR3 protein
TRBJ1-6 | NA | once | TRBV28 | TGTGCCAGCAGTTTACTTTTCCGGAGGGGTAGGCTAAATTCACCCCTCCACTTT | CASSLLFRRGRLNSPLHF
TRBJ2-3 | NA | NA | TRBV5-1 | TGCGCCAGCAGCAAAGGGGAGGTGTTGCCAGATACGCAGTATTTT | CASSKGEVLPDTQYF
TRBJ1-3 | NA | NA | TRBV4-1 | TGCGCCAGCAGCCAACCAACAGGGTCCTCTGGAAACACCATATATTTT | CASSQPTGSSGNTIYF
TRBJ2-1 | TRBD2 | NA | TRBV19 | TGTGCCAGTAGTTTCGTCTCGGGAGGGCTCGATGAGCAGTTCTTC | CASSFVSGGLDEQFF
TRBJ2-7 | NA | NA | TRBV7-8 | TGTGCCAGCAGATCAGGGGTCACGGGCGAGCAGTACTTC | CASRSGVTGEQYF
TRBJ2-2 | NA | NA | TRBV5-6 | TGTGCCAGCAGCCGTGTGTCGGTCAGGGGGGAGCTGTTTTTT | CASSRVSVRGELFF
TRBJ2-3 | TRBD2 | NA | TRBV7-6 | TGTGCCAGCAGCTTAAGGGGCGGGAGGGCCGCAGATACGCAGTATTTT | CASSLRGGRAADTQYF
TRBJ2-3 | NA | NA | TRBV11-2 | TGTGCCAGCAGCTGGGGAGGAGATACGCAGTATTTT | CASSWGGDTQYF
TRBJ2-1 | NA | NA | TRBV6-4 | TGTGCCAGCAGTGACTCGACTAGGGGGGGTTACAATGAGCAGTTCTTC | CASSDSTRGGYNEQFF
TRBJ2-3 | TRBD2 | NA | TRBV9 | TGTGCCAGCAGCGTAGTTGGACTAGCGGGAGATCGGGCAGATACGCAGTATTTT | CASSVVGLAGDRADTQYF
TRBJ2-7 | TRBD1 | NA | TRBV2 | TGTGCCAGCAGTGAAAAGCTCCCGGGACAGGGTTCCGAGCAGTACTTC | CASSEKLPGQGSEQYF
TRBJ2-7 | NA | NA | TRBV28 | TGTGCCAGCAGTTATGGGAGGGGACACGGGTACGAGCAGTACTTC | CASSYGRGHGYEQYF
TRBJ2-1 | NA | once | TRBV5-5 | TGTGCCAGCAGCTTGGAACAGAGCTCCTACAATGAGCAGTTCTTC | CASSLEQSSYNEQFF
TRBJ1-1 | NA | once | TRBV9 | TGTGCCAGCAGCTCACAGGGGAACACTGAAGCTTTCTTT | CASSSQGNTEAFF
TRBJ1-1 | TRBD1 | NA | TRBV6-1 | TGTGCCAGCAGTGTACCGCAGGGGGCGCTCAGAACTGAAGCTTTCTTT | CASSVPQGALRTEAFF
TRBJ2-4 | TRBD2 | NA | TRBV13 | TGTGCCAGCAGCATAATAGCGGGATGGGCCAAAAACATTCAGTACTTC | CASSIIAGWAKNIQYF
TRBJ1-1 | NA | NA | TRBV27 | TGTGCCAGCCGATTAACAGGGCCGACTGAAGCTTTCTTT | CASRLTGPTEAFF
TRBJ1-4 | TRBD1 | NA | TRBV7-9 | TGTGCCAGCAGCCCTCGGACAGGGGATAATGAAAAACTGTTTTTT | CASSPRTGDNEKLFF